The clone carrying this T cell receptor (beta chain) was observed once. Its antigen is as yet unknown. The primer mix had 60 Vbeta and 13 Jbeta primers. Clones were sequenced by immunoSEQ multiplex PCR, and TCRdb holds only the in-frame ones, with some missing. Of approximately 130,000 clones listed, 72% are singletons. This entry belongs to a study of cytomegalovirus exposure and HLA in healthy donors. Study-wide results and limits: Associated with HLA alleles at 0.05 false discovery rate in a later analysis were 16,951 TCR beta sequences. Sequence variants that were highly shared formed a cluster that was likely a sequencing artifact.

The clonotype originates from a man aged 45-65 years in good health and CMV-seropositive. Source material: PBMCs.

CDR3 coding DNA: TGTGCAAGTCGCCCCCATGAGGGCAGCGGCTACGAGCAGTACTTC. Translating it yields CASRPHEGSGYEQYF. This sequence joins TRBV12-2 and TRBJ2-5; no DNA check was done on the table's D call, TRBD2. The tail of the sequence fits TRBJ2-7 better, so the J call may be wrong. TRBV12-2 represents a pseudogene. This CDR3 has 15 residues.